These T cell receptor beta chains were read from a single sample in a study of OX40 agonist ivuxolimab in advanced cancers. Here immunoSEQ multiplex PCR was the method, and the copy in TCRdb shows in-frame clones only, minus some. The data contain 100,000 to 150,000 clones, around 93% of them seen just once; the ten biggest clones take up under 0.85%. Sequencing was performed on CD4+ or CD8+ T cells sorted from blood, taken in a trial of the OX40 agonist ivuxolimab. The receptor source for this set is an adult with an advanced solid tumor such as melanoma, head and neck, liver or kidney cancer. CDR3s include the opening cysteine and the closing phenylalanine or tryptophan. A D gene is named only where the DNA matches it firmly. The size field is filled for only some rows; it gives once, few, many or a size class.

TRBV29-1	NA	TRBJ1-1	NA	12	CSGEQGNTEAFF	TGCAGCGGGGAACAAGGAAACACTGAAGCTTTCTTT
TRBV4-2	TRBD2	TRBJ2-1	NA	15	CASSQAEREANEQFF	TGTGCCAGCAGCCAAGCGGAGCGGGAGGCCAATGAGCAGTTCTTC
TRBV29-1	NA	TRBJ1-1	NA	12	CSLTEFGTEAFF	TGCAGCCTCACAGAATTCGGCACTGAAGCTTTCTTT
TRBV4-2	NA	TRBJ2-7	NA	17	CASSQDQPGLPRYEQYF	TGTGCCAGCAGCCAAGATCAACCCGGACTGCCCCGCTACGAGCAGTACTTC
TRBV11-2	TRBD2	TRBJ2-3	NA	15	CASSFRRGIQDTQYF	TGTGCCAGCAGCTTTCGGCGGGGGATCCAAGATACGCAGTATTTT
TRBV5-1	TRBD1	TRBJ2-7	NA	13	CASSKGQAHEQYF	TGCGCCAGCAGCAAAGGACAGGCGCACGAGCAGTACTTC
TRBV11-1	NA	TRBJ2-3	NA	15	CASSSVNRERHTQYF	TGTGCCAGCAGCTCCGTGAACCGGGAACGACATACGCAGTATTTT
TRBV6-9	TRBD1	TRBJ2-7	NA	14	CASSTRQGAYEQYF	TGTGCCAGCAGTACCAGACAGGGGGCGTACGAGCAGTACTTC
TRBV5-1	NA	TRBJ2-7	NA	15	CASSLGVVRSYEQYF	TGCGCCAGCAGCTTGGGGGTCGTGCGGTCCTACGAGCAGTACTTC
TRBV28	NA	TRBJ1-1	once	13	CASSPHVNTEAFF	TGTGCCAGCAGCCCCCATGTGAACACTGAAGCTTTCTTT
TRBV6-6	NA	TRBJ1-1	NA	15	CASSYADSRNTEAFF	TGTGCCAGCAGTTACGCGGACAGTAGGAACACTGAAGCTTTCTTT
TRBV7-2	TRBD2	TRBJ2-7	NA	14	CASSRRLAGAEQYF	TGTGCCAGCAGCCGGAGACTAGCGGGAGCCGAGCAGTACTTC
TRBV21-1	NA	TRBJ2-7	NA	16	CASSKVSSGVSYEQYF	TGTGCCAGCAGCAAAGTTTCTAGCGGGGTCTCCTACGAGCAGTACTTC
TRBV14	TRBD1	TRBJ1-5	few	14	CASSQEGGSQPQHF	TGTGCCAGCAGCCAAGAAGGGGGCAGTCAGCCCCAGCATTTT
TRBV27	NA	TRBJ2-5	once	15	CASSPHRAVLETQYF	TGTGCCAGCAGTCCTCACAGGGCGGTCCTAGAGACCCAGTACTTC
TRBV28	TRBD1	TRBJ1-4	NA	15	CASSSPSTGARKLFF	TGTGCCAGCAGCTCACCGTCGACAGGGGCCCGAAAACTGTTTTTT
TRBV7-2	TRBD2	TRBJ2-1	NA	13	CASSSSGMSEQFF	TGTGCCAGCAGCTCTAGCGGGATGAGTGAGCAGTTCTTC
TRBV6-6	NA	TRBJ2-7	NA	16	CASSPWGNSLNYEQYF	TGTGCCAGCAGCCCTTGGGGCAACTCCCTTAACTACGAGCAGTACTTC
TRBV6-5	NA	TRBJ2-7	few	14	CASSYSGGPYEQYF	TGTGCCAGCAGTTACTCAGGGGGTCCCTACGAGCAGTACTTC
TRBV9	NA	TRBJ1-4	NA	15	CASSVLGAGNEKLFF	TGTGCCAGCAGCGTACTGGGGGCCGGTAATGAAAAACTGTTTTTT
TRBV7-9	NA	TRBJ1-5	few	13	CASSLDGPQPQHF	TGTGCCAGCAGCTTGGACGGACCTCAGCCCCAGCATTTT
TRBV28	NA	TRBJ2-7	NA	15	CASSPGGQGYYEQYF	TGTGCCAGCAGTCCCGGCGGCCAGGGTTACTACGAGCAGTACTTC
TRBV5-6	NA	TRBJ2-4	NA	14	CASTYRAGGNIQYF	TGTGCCAGCACTTACAGGGCTGGCGGAAACATTCAGTACTTC
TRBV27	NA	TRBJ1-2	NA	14	CASSPTLPVPFYTF	TGTGCCAGCAGTCCGACCCTCCCGGTCCCGTTCTACACCTTC
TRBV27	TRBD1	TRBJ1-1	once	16	CASSLRVAAQGGKAFF	TGTGCCAGCAGTTTAAGGGTGGCAGCCCAAGGGGGCAAAGCTTTCTTT
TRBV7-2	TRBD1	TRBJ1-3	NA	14	CASSLGQLGNTIYF	TGTGCCAGCAGCTTGGGACAGCTTGGAAACACCATATATTTT
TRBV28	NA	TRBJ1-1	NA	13	CASSLKANTEAFF	TGTGCCAGCAGTTTAAAGGCGAACACTGAAGCTTTCTTT
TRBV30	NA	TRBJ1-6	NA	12	CASGFYNSPLHF	TGTGCCTCAGGGTTTTATAATTCACCCCTCCACTTT
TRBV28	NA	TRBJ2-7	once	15	CASSPTGRSAYEQYF	TGTGCCAGCAGCCCAACAGGGCGTTCGGCCTACGAGCAGTACTTC
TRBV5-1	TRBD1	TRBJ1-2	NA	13	CASSLGGSYGYTF	TGCGCCAGCAGCTTAGGGGGCTCCTATGGCTACACCTTC
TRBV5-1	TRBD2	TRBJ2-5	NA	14	CASSFEGGPETQYF	TGCGCCAGCAGCTTTGAGGGAGGGCCCGAGACCCAGTACTTC
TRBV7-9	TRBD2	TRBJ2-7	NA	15	CASSLIGTSTPEQYF	TGTGCCAGCAGCTTAATTGGGACTAGCACGCCCGAGCAGTACTTC
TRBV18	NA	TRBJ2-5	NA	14	CASSPAGTSETQYF	TGTGCCAGCTCACCAGCAGGGACGTCAGAGACCCAGTACTTC
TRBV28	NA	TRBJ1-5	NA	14	CASSPTGYNQPQHF	TGTGCCAGCAGTCCGACAGGCTACAATCAGCCCCAGCATTTT
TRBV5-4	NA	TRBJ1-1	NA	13	CASRLERVTEAFF	TGTGCCAGCAGACTGGAGCGGGTCACTGAAGCTTTCTTT
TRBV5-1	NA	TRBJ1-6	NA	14	CASSLEAYNSPLHF	TGCGCCAGCAGCTTGGAGGCCTATAATTCACCCCTCCACTTT
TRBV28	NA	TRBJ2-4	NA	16	CASSSRAVEAKNIQYF	TGTGCCAGCAGTTCCAGGGCCGTGGAGGCCAAAAACATTCAGTACTTC
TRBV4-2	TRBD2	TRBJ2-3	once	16	CASSQVIAGAEDTQYF	TGTGCCAGCAGCCAAGTTATAGCGGGAGCTGAAGATACGCAGTATTTT
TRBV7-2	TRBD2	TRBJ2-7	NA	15	CASSLLAGGPYEQYF	TGTGCCAGCAGCCTTCTAGCGGGAGGGCCCTACGAGCAGTACTTC
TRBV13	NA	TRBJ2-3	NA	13	CASSRRTLDTQYF	TGTGCCAGCAGCCGACGGACCCTCGATACGCAGTATTTT
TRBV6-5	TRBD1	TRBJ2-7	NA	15	CASSYSTGTAYEQYF	TGTGCCAGCAGTTACTCGACAGGGACGGCCTACGAGCAGTACTTC
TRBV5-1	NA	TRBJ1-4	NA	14	CASSLGRANEKLFF	TGCGCCAGCAGCTTGGGCAGGGCTAATGAAAAACTGTTTTTT
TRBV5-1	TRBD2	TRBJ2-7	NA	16	CASSLVGGRSSYEQYF	TGCGCCAGCAGCTTAGTGGGCGGGAGAAGTTCCTACGAGCAGTACTTC
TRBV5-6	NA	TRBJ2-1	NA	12	CASSLNGDEQFF	TGTGCCAGCAGCTTGAATGGCGATGAGCAGTTCTTC
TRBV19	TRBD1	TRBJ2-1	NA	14	CASSIDRGFNEQFF	TGTGCCAGTAGTATCGACAGGGGCTTCAATGAGCAGTTCTTC
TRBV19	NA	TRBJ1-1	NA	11	CASNRDTEAFF	TGTGCCAGTAACCGGGACACTGAAGCTTTCTTT
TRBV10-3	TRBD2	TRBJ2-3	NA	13	CAIMAGGADTQYF	TGTGCCATCATGGCGGGAGGCGCAGATACGCAGTATTTT
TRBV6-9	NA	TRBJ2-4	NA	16	CATKGEQGLSKNIQYF	TGTGCCACCAAGGGGGAACAGGGTCTTTCCAAAAACATTCAGTACTTC
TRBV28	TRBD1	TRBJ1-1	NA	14	CASSLRTGWSEAFF	TGTGCCAGCAGTTTACGGACAGGGTGGTCTGAAGCTTTCTTT
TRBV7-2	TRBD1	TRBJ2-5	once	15	CASSLDRGLLETQYF	TGTGCCAGCAGCTTAGACAGGGGGCTGTTGGAGACCCAGTACTTC
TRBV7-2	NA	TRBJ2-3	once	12	CASTAGTDTQYF	TGTGCCAGCACCGCCGGGACAGATACGCAGTATTTT
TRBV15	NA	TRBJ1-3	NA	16	CATSSDGGYSGNTIYF	TGTGCCACCAGCAGTGACGGGGGGTACTCTGGAAACACCATATATTTT
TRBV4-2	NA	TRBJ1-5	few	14	CASSPLGSNQPQHF	TGTGCCAGCAGCCCCCTGGGTAGCAATCAGCCCCAGCATTTT
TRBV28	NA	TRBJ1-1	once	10	CASIDFEAFF	TGTGCCAGCATTGATTTTGAGGCTTTCTTT
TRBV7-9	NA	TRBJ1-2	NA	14	CASSLAGWVDGYTF	TGTGCCAGCAGCTTAGCAGGGTGGGTAGATGGCTACACCTTC
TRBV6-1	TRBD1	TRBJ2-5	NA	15	CASSGGQGVWETQYF	TGTGCCAGCAGTGGGGGACAGGGGGTGTGGGAGACCCAGTACTTC
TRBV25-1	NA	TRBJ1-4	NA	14	CASSERRDLEKLFF	TGTGCCAGCAGTGAACGCAGGGATTTAGAAAAACTGTTTTTT